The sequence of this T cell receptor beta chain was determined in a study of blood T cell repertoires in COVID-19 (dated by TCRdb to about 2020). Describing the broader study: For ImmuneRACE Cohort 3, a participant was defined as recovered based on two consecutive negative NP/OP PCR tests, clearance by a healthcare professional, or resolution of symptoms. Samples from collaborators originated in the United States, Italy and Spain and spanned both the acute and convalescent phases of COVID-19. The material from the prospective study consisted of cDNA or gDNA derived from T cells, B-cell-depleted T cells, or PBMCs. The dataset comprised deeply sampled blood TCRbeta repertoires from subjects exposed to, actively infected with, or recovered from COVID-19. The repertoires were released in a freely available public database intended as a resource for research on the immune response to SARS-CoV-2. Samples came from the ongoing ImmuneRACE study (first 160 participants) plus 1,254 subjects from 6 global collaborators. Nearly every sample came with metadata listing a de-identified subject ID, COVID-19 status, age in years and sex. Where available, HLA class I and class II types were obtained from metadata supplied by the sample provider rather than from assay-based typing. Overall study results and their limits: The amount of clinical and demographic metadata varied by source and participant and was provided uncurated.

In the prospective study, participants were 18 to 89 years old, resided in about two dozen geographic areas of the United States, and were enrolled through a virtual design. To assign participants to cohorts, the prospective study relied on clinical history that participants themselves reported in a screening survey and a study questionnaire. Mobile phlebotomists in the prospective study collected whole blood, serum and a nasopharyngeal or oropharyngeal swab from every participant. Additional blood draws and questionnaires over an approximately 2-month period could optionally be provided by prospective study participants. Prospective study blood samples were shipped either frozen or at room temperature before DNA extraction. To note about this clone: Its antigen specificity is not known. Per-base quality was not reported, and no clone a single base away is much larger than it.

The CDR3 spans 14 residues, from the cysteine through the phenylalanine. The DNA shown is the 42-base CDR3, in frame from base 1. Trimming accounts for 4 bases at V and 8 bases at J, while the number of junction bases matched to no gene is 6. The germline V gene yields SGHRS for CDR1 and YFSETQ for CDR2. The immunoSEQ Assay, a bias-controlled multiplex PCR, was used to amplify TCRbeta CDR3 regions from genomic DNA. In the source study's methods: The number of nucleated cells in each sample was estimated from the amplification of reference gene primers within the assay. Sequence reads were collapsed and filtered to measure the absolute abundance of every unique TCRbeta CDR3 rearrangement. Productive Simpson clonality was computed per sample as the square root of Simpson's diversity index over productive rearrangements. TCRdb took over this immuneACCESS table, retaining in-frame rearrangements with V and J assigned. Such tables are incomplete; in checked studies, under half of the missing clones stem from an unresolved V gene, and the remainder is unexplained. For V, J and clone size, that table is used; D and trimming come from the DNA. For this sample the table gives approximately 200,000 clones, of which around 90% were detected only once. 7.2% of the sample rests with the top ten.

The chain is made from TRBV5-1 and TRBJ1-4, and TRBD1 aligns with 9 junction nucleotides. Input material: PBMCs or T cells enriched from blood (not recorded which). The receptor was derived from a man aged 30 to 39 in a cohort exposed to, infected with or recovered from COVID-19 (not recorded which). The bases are TGCGCCAGCAGCACAGGGGGCGGCAACGAAAAACTGTTTTTT. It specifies CASSTGGGNEKLFF.